One sample yielded the 25 T cell receptor beta chains listed below, sequenced in a study of PD-1 blockade in classical Hodgkin lymphoma. Here immunoSEQ multiplex PCR was the method, and the copy in TCRdb shows in-frame clones only, minus some. The sample has approximately 35,000 clones; roughly 92% are singletons. Described time point: newly diagnosed, previously untreated cHL patient sample. The specimen was peripheral blood mononuclear cells (PBMCs). Receptors were obtained from a human donor with classical Hodgkin lymphoma.

The chain employs TRBV5-1 and TRBJ2-7; TRBD2 matches 11 bases. This CDR3 region has 15 residues. Germline V gene sequence: CDR1 SGHRS, CDR2 YFSETQ. V shed 0 bases, J shed 5 bases, and the junction held 4 bases outside the gene matches. CDR3 protein: CASSLGLAGGDEQYF. The CDR3 coding sequence is TGCGCCAGCAGCTTGGGTCTAGCGGGAGGCGACGAGCAGTACTTC.

The rearrangement links TRBV28 to TRBJ2-3, with D possibly matching TRBD1 (6 bases). The length of the CDR3 is 14 residues. Per germline, CDR1 MDHEN and CDR2 SYDVKM. V lost 7 bases to trimming and J lost 1 base, with 12 bases between them. This CDR3 reads CASIRGGGTDTQYF. In nucleotides, the CDR3 is TGTGCCAGCATCCGAGGGGGTGGCACAGATACGCAGTATTTT.

The chain employs TRBV5-1 and TRBJ1-6; 7 bases are a match to TRBD1. The V and J ends lost 4 bases and 5 bases, in that order; junction bases with no gene match: 6. CDR3 length: 15 residues. Germline V gene sequence: CDR1 SGHRS, CDR2 YFSETQ. CDR3 in DNA: TGCGCCAGCAGCGTGACAGGGAATGATAATTCACCCCTCCACTTT. It yields the protein CASSVTGNDNSPLHF.

About this clone itself: Compared with germline, one end of the junction differs, possibly owing to a read error. This rearrangement joins TRBV7-9 to TRBJ1-1; possible D gene TRBD1, 6 bases. Germline assignment: CDR1 SEHNR and CDR2 FQNEAQ (reference sequence). The CDR3 has 12 residues. In nucleotides, the CDR3 is TGTGCCAACAGCTTAGGGGGAACTGAAGCTTTCTTT. Translated: CANSLGGTEAFF. The full variable domain, its missing parts supplied by reference TRBV7-9 and TRBJ1-1, is DTGVSQNPRHKITKRGQNVTFRCDPISEHNRLYWYRQTLGQGPEFLTYFQNEAQLEKSRLLSDRFSAERPKGSFSTLEIQRTEQGDSAMYLCANSLGGTEAFFGQGTRLTVV.

The chain recombines TRBV6-1 with TRBJ1-2, with D possibly matching TRBD1 (5 bases). Trimming cost V 6 bases and J 5 bases, with 19 bases left between them. The CDR3 is 15 residues long. Germline V gene data show CDR1 as MNHNS and CDR2 as SASEGT. The CDR3 loop reads CASSTGTMLLYGYTF. The CDR3 DNA reads TGTGCCAGCAGCACCGGGACCATGCTACTTTATGGCTACACCTTC.

The V call is TRBV7-7, the J call TRBJ2-1, with TRBD2 matching 11 bases. Germline values: CDR1 SSHAT, CDR2 FNYEAQ (reference sequence). CDR3 size: 15 residues. V dropped 5 bases and J dropped 5; count of bases not matched to a gene: 5. The CDR3 coding sequence is TGTGCCAGCAGCCCGGGACTAGCGGCAAACAATGAGCAGTTCTTC. Translation gives CASSPGLAANNEQFF.

The chain employs TRBV29-1 and TRBJ2-7, with 7 nucleotides matching TRBD1. V shed 7 bases, J shed 1 base, and the junction held 4 bases outside the gene matches. The CDR3 has 12 residues. Germline lookup yields CDR1 SQVTM and CDR2 ANQGSEA. CDR3 coding DNA: TGCAGCGGACAGGGCCCTTCCTACGAGCAGTACTTC. As protein: CSGQGPSYEQYF.

This chain joins TRBV7-8 and TRBJ1-1; the D is unclear. The CDR3 contains 12 residues. The germline CDR1 and CDR2 sequences are SGHVS and FQNEAQ. The V gene lost 4 bases and the J gene lost 4 bases, with 7 bases spanning the gap. The CDR3 reads CASSWGGTEAFF. CDR3 bases: TGTGCCAGCAGCTGGGGAGGCACTGAAGCTTTCTTT.

The V and J genes are TRBV7-2 and TRBJ2-1; weak D call: TRBD2 (7 bases). The V gene's germline CDR1 is SGHTA and CDR2 FQGNSA. The CDR3 extends over 16 amino acids. V lost 0 bases, J lost 8 bases, and 17 bases lay in between. CDR3 bases: TGTGCCAGCAGCTTAGCTGGGGGGGGCGTATCGGATGAGCAGTTCTTC. As protein: CASSLAGGGVSDEQFF.

V is TRBV28 and J is TRBJ2-3; perhaps TRBD1 as D (6 bases). The CDR3 sequence is 15 residues long. V lost 8 bases and J 5 bases, leaving 20 bases between the germline ends. The germline CDR1 and CDR2 sequences are MDHEN and SYDVKM. The CDR3 here is CASWTAEHHIDTQYF. The DNA of the CDR3 is TGTGCCAGCTGGACAGCCGAGCACCACATAGATACGCAGTATTTT. The entire variable domain, with the rest obtained from reference TRBV28 and TRBJ2-3, is as follows: DVKVTQSSRYLVKRTGEKVFLECVQDMDHENMFWYRQDPGLGLRLIYFSYDVKMKEKGDIPEGYSVSREKKERFSLILESASTNQTSMYLCASWTAEHHIDTQYFGPGTRLTVL.

The rearrangement uses TRBV5-1 and TRBJ2-1, with 10 positions matching TRBD2. The germline V gene has CDR1 SGHRS and CDR2 YFSETQ. This CDR3 is 14 amino acids long. V lost 2 bases to trimming and J lost 5 bases; unmatched junction nucleotides: 1. The CDR3 reads CASSLTSGDNEQFF. DNA of the CDR3: TGCGCCAGCAGCTTAACTAGCGGGGACAATGAGCAGTTCTTC.

Remarks on this clone: One end of the junction does not line up with germline, which may come from a read error. V and J are TRBV25-1 and TRBJ2-2, with D tentatively TRBD2 (5 bases). Germline V CDR1 and CDR2: MGHDK, SYGVNS. This CDR3 is 14 amino acids long. The CDR3 reads CASSPDYCYRGAVF. The CDR3 DNA reads as TGTGCCAGCAGTCCTGATTACTGTTACCGGGGAGCTGTTTTT.

CDR3 nucleotides: TGTGCCAGCAGTACAGACCTCTCCTACAATGAGCAGTTCTTC. Translation gives CASSTDLSYNEQFF. The V call is TRBV6-4, the J call TRBJ2-1; D is uncertain. The CDR3 runs 14 residues. Trimming took 5 bases from V and 0 from J, leaving 8 bases between them. Germline CDR1 reads MRHNA; CDR2 reads SNTAGT.

The genes are TRBV5-1 and TRBJ1-2; 7 nucleotides match TRBD1. In germline, CDR1 is SGHRS, CDR2 YFSETQ. CDR3 length equals 13 residues. The V segment lost 4 bases and the J segment 7 bases; nucleotides outside the gene matches: 7. CDR3 in DNA: TGCGCCAGCAGCGGCAGGGGGTCGTTTGGCTACACCTTC. Its protein is CASSGRGSFGYTF.

This chain links TRBV6-4 with TRBJ1-5; possibly TRBD1 for D (6 bases). The CDR3 contains 14 residues. V shed 3 bases and J shed 4 bases, with 10 bases lying between them. Germline V CDR1 and CDR2: MRHNA, SNTAGT. CDR3 bases: TGTGCCAGCAGTGAGTCAGGGGAAAATCAGCCCCAGCATTTT. Amino acids: CASSESGENQPQHF.

V and J are TRBV28 and TRBJ2-3, with D hard to call. Germline-derived CDR1 and CDR2 are MDHEN and SYDVKM. The CDR3 is 15 residues long. Trimming removed 2 bases from V and 4 bases from J, with 13 bases in between. The CDR3 loop is CASSLTAPQADTQYF. The CDR3, as DNA: TGTGCCAGCAGTTTAACGGCGCCGCAGGCAGATACGCAGTATTTT. The full variable domain, in which reference TRBV28 and TRBJ2-3 provide the parts outside the CDR3, is DVKVTQSSRYLVKRTGEKVFLECVQDMDHENMFWYRQDPGLGLRLIYFSYDVKMKEKGDIPEGYSVSREKKERFSLILESASTNQTSMYLCASSLTAPQADTQYFGPGTRLTVL.

The genes are TRBV6-5 and TRBJ1-1; tentative D call: TRBD1 (6 bases). The CDR3 length is 14 residues. CDR1 is MNHEY and CDR2 is SVGAGI in the germline V gene. Between the trimmed V and J ends, which lost 2 bases and 1 base, there was a span of 8 bases. The CDR3 here is CASSYAGANTEAFF. The CDR3 region has the DNA TGTGCCAGCAGTTACGCAGGGGCGAACACTGAAGCTTTCTTT.

V gene TRBV2 combines with J gene TRBJ1-3; the D is unclear. The V and J ends lost 7 bases and 0 bases respectively, with 13 bases between them. CDR1 SNHLY and CDR2 FYNNEI come from the germline V gene. The CDR3 covers 15 residues. The CDR3 spells CASTPYAVSGNTIYF. CDR3 DNA sequence: TGTGCCAGCACCCCATACGCCGTCTCTGGAAACACCATATATTTT.

A note on this clone: The junction departs from the called germline gene at one end, perhaps through a read error. The V and J genes are TRBV9 and TRBJ2-3; D call uncertain. The germline V gene has CDR1 SGDLS and CDR2 YYNGEE. The CDR3 loop spans 14 amino acids. DNA of the CDR3: TGTGCCAGCAGCGCCCTCCCTGGGCCTGAGAGGCTACATTTT. Translated: CASSALPGPERLHF.

The J gene is TRBJ1-4, the V gene TRBV6-1; 8 nucleotides align to TRBD1. Trimming took 5 bases from V and 8 from J; bases not matched to a gene: 10. This CDR3 contains 15 residues. Germline lookup yields CDR1 MNHNS and CDR2 SASEGT. The CDR3, as DNA: TGTGCCAGCAGTAAACAGGGGGGCTTTAGAGAAAAACTGTTTTTT. This encodes CASSKQGGFREKLFF.

The chain couples TRBV5-1 to TRBJ1-1; D not resolved. V was clipped by 1 base and J by 1 base, with 8 bases between them. The CDR3 extends over 14 amino acids. In germline, CDR1 is SGHRS, CDR2 YFSETQ. For the CDR3, the DNA is TGCGCCAGCAGCTTGTTTGACGGGAACACTGAAGCTTTCTTT. Protein: CASSLFDGNTEAFF.

The CDR3 here is CASRSDRALRGYTF. The CDR3 coding sequence is TGTGCCAGCAGATCCGACAGGGCGCTGCGTGGCTACACCTTC. The chain has TRBV5-4 and TRBJ1-2; 7 positions match TRBD1. Trimming at V came to 5 bases and at J to 7 bases, leaving 11 bases not matched to a gene. Per the germline V gene, CDR1 is SGHNT and CDR2 is YYREEE (reference sequence). This CDR3 has 14 amino acids.

V is TRBV6-1 and J is TRBJ2-7, with D maybe TRBD2 (6 bases). This CDR3 is 15 amino acids long. Trimming took 5 bases from V and 3 from J, leaving 17 bases between them. Germline V gene lookup returns CDR1 MNHNS and CDR2 SASEGT. In DNA form, the CDR3 reads TGTGCCAGCAGTCGGACCGGGACTGGCAACTACGAGCAGTACTTC. Amino acid sequence: CASSRTGTGNYEQYF.

The rearrangement uses TRBV6-5 and TRBJ2-7; 9 bases match TRBD1. V trimming: 4 bases; J trimming: 6 bases; junction bases outside the gene matches: 13. CDR1 is MNHEY, CDR2 SVGAGI, per germline. The CDR3 extends over 16 amino acids. The CDR3 DNA is TGTGCCAGCAGTTCCCCGTCAGGGACAGGGAGGTTCGAGCAGTACTTC. Amino acids: CASSSPSGTGRFEQYF.

The chain couples TRBV11-2 to TRBJ2-5; TRBD2 matches at 11 bases. V shed 1 base and J 2 bases; nucleotides not matched to a gene: 3. CDR1 is SGHAT, CDR2 FQNNGV, per germline. The CDR3 runs 16 residues. In DNA form, the CDR3 reads TGTGCCAGCAGCTTAGGGCTAGCGGGGGGACAAGAGACCCAGTACTTC. Translated, it gives CASSLGLAGGQETQYF.